The 22 T cell receptor beta chains below all came from one sample that was sequenced in a study of PD-L1 blockade in urothelial cancer. Time point of the sample: pretreatment peripheral blood. Libraries were prepared by immunoSEQ multiplex PCR; TCRdb keeps only in-frame clonotypes and omits some of them. The data contain approximately 72,000 clones, around 85% of them singletons. This sample comprised PBMCs, obtained around atezolizumab (anti-PD-L1) treatment. The receptors stem from a man between 60 and 70 years old with urothelial cancer.

The V call is TRBV10-2, the J call TRBJ2-5; tentatively, D is TRBD1 (6 bases). The CDR3 covers 13 residues. Looked up from germline, CDR1 is WSHSY and CDR2 is SAAADI. Trimming removed 7 bases from V and 5 bases from J, with 14 bases in between. CDR3 in amino acids: CASTGQLGETQYF. CDR3 DNA: TGCGCCAGCACGGGACAACTGGGGGAGACCCAGTACTTC.

The CDR3 bases are TGTGCCAGCAGCCAACCTCAGGGGGCTTACACTGAAGCTTTCTTT. Translated, it gives CASSQPQGAYTEAFF. The chain uses TRBV13 and TRBJ1-1; TRBD1 aligns across 8 bases. Germline CDR1 and CDR2: PRHDT and FYEKMQ (reference sequence). V lost 5 bases to trimming and J lost 3 bases; unmatched junction nucleotides: 8. This CDR3 contains 15 residues.

The J gene is TRBJ2-3, the V gene TRBV6-6; 7 bases are a match to TRBD2. The CDR3 spans 14 residues. V lost 2 bases, J lost 6 bases, and 5 bases stayed unmatched. Germline V lookup: CDR1 MNHNY, CDR2 SVGAGI (reference sequence). CDR3 sequence (DNA): TGTGCCAGCAGTTACGGGAGCGGGGCTGATACGCAGTATTTT. Residues: CASSYGSGADTQYF.

This clone occurred a few times. DNA of the CDR3: TGTGCCATCAAGGGCGCTAGCGGGGGTCAAGAGACCCAGTACTTC. Residues: CAIKGASGGQETQYF. The chain has TRBV7-9 and TRBJ2-5; 10 bases fit TRBD2. Germline assignment: CDR1 SEHNR and CDR2 FQNEAQ (reference sequence). The junction had 10 bases not matched to a gene; V was cut back by 10 bases and J by 2 bases. The CDR3 is made up of 15 amino acids. The full variable domain, rest sourced from reference TRBV7-9 and TRBJ2-5, is DTGVSQNPRHKITKRGQNVTFRCDPISEHNRLYWYRQTLGQGPEFLTYFQNEAQLEKSRLLSDRFSAERPKGSFSTLEIQRTEQGDSAMYLCAIKGASGGQETQYFGPGTRLLVL.

This rearrangement joins TRBV7-6 to TRBJ1-3; 7 bases agree with TRBD1. The ends lost 4 bases at V and 2 bases at J; junction bases unmatched: 11. CDR1 is SGHVS, CDR2 FNYEAQ, per germline. The CDR3 is made up of 17 amino acids. The CDR3 here is CASSSRDSHLAGNTIYF. The CDR3 nucleotides are TGTGCCAGCAGCTCCCGGGACAGCCATCTTGCTGGAAACACCATATATTTT.

The chain links TRBV5-4 to TRBJ2-3, with D possibly TRBD1 on 6 matching bases. This CDR3 is 15 amino acids long. CDR1 is SGHNT, CDR2 YYREEE, per germline (reference sequence). V lost 0 bases and J 1 base, leaving 9 bases between the germline ends. CDR3 sequence: CASSLGQARTDTQYF. DNA of the CDR3: TGTGCCAGCAGCTTGGGACAGGCCCGCACAGATACGCAGTATTTT.

The chain links TRBV6-5 to TRBJ2-7, with 12 nucleotides matching TRBD2. Germline CDR1 reads MNHEY; CDR2 reads SVGAGI. This CDR3 region has 16 residues. The J segment lost 8 bases and the V segment lost 0 bases, leaving 8 bases of the junction unmatched. The CDR3 loop is CASSYSRLAGGQQQYF. CDR3 in DNA: TGTGCCAGCAGTTACTCGAGGCTAGCGGGGGGGCAACAGCAGTACTTC.

This chain joins TRBV6-1 and TRBJ2-6; 9 bases agree with TRBD1. Germline CDR1 is MNHNS and CDR2 is SASEGT. The CDR3 length is 17 residues. V was pared by 4 bases and J by 0 bases, with 4 bases of the junction left unmatched. Written as DNA, the CDR3 is TGTGCCAGCAGTGGTGGGACAGGGAGCTCTGGGGCCAACGTCCTGACTTTC. It codes for CASSGGTGSSGANVLTF.

This chain joins TRBV28 and TRBJ1-5; TRBD1 agrees at 8 bases. Losses at the gene ends were 7 bases for V and 4 bases for J; bases not matched to a gene: 6. The CDR3 runs 14 residues. Germline V CDR1 and CDR2: MDHEN, SYDVKM. CDR3 region: CASKPQGGNQPQHF. The CDR3 DNA sequence: TGTGCCAGCAAACCACAGGGGGGAAATCAGCCCCAGCATTTT.

The V gene is TRBV5-1, the J gene TRBJ2-2, with 7 bases that match TRBD1. Germline CDR1 is SGHRS and CDR2 is YFSETQ. This CDR3 spans 15 amino acids. J lost 5 bases, V lost 0 bases, and 4 bases had no gene match. The CDR3 DNA is TGCGCCAGCAGCTTGGACAGGGGAGAAACCGGGGAGCTGTTTTTT. This sequence encodes CASSLDRGETGELFF.

The chain uses TRBV9 and TRBJ1-1; no clear D gene. The V gene's germline CDR1 is SGDLS and CDR2 YYNGEE. The CDR3 contains 14 residues. The V end lost 4 bases, the J end lost 1 base, and 11 bases lay between the germline ends. In DNA form, the CDR3 reads TGTGCCAGCAGCTTGTCTCGTCGGAACACTGAAGCTTTCTTT. Its protein is CASSLSRRNTEAFF.

The chain links TRBV5-6 to TRBJ1-1; D call uncertain. The CDR3 loop spans 16 amino acids. CDR1 is SGHDT and CDR2 is YYEEEE in the germline V gene. V dropped 4 bases and J dropped 0 bases, with 16 bases sitting between them. CDR3 nucleotide sequence: TGTGCCAGCAGCGTGTGGGCCCGAGTTATGAACACTGAAGCTTTCTTT. It codes for CASSVWARVMNTEAFF.

The V and J genes are TRBV7-9 and TRBJ2-1, with D perhaps TRBD1 (6 bases). Per germline, CDR1 SEHNR and CDR2 FQNEAQ (reference sequence). The CDR3 contains 15 residues. Trimming left V 4 bases short and J 9 bases short, with 19 bases between. The CDR3 bases are TGTGCCAGCAGCTCGTTGCCGGGACAACTGATTGAGCAGTTCTTC. This translates into CASSSLPGQLIEQFF.

The genes are TRBV5-8 and TRBJ1-3; D possibly corresponds to TRBD1 (5 bases). This CDR3 has 15 amino acids. Trimming cost V 5 bases and J 2 bases, with 14 bases left between them. Looked up from germline, CDR1 is SGHTS and CDR2 is YDEGEE. The CDR3 sequence is CASSRGSEAGNTIYF. The CDR3 region has the DNA TGTGCCAGCAGTCGGGGGTCTGAAGCTGGAAACACCATATATTTT.

The chain carries TRBV18 and TRBJ2-5; the D gene is possibly TRBD1 (7 bases). CDR3 length: 13 amino acids. The V and J ends lost 5 bases and 2 bases respectively, with 9 bases between them. The germline gives CDR1 KGHSH, CDR2 LQKENI. The CDR3 region is CASSAGQQETQYF. The CDR3 DNA reads TGTGCCAGCTCAGCGGGACAGCAAGAGACCCAGTACTTC.

The chain uses TRBV18 and TRBJ2-5; 9 nucleotides agree with TRBD2. Germline assignment: CDR1 KGHSH and CDR2 LQKENI. The CDR3 covers 17 residues. Trimming took 5 bases from V and 2 from J; bases not matched to a gene: 12. The CDR3, as DNA: TGTGCCAGCTCAGGCGCTTTTGGACTAGCGCGTCAAGAGACCCAGTACTTC. Translating it yields CASSGAFGLARQETQYF.

This chain connects TRBV28 to TRBJ1-3; D unclear. V gave up 3 bases and J gave up 0 bases, with 6 bases separating them. The CDR3 contains 14 residues. CDR1 is MDHEN and CDR2 is SYDVKM in the germline V gene. The CDR3 nucleotides are TGTGCCAGCAGTTTCTCGGGCTCTGGAAACACCATATATTTT. Translation: CASSFSGSGNTIYF.

V gene TRBV7-3 combines with J gene TRBJ2-3; maybe TRBD1 (5 bases). Between the trimmed V and J ends, which lost 3 bases and 0 bases, there was a span of 22 bases. The germline V gene encodes CDR1 SGHTA and CDR2 FQGTGA. The CDR3 extends over 19 amino acids. CDR3: CASSLFGPRQFTSTDTQYF. Here the CDR3 DNA reads TGTGCCAGCAGCTTGTTCGGTCCGCGACAGTTCACTAGCACAGATACGCAGTATTTT.

This chain connects TRBV4-3 to TRBJ2-7; D is perhaps TRBD1 (6 bases). Between the trimmed V and J ends, which lost 4 bases and 3 bases, there was a span of 19 bases. The CDR3 spans 16 residues. Germline V CDR1 and CDR2: LGHNA, YSLEER. The CDR3 here is CASSLGQTGGRYEQYF. Written as DNA, the CDR3 is TGCGCCAGCAGCCTAGGCCAGACAGGTGGACGCTACGAGCAGTACTTC.

V gene TRBV19 combines with J gene TRBJ2-1, with 7 bases aligning to TRBD1. Germline CDR1 is LNHDA and CDR2 is SQIVND (reference sequence). The CDR3 loop spans 14 amino acids. V shed 7 bases, J shed 4 bases, and the junction held 7 bases outside the gene matches. The CDR3 nucleotides read TGTGCCAGTACTCCGGGGACAGTATACAATGAGCAGTTCTTC. This translates into CASTPGTVYNEQFF.

This rearrangement joins TRBV6-5 to TRBJ2-7, with D maybe TRBD2 (5 bases). The CDR3 has 16 amino acids. CDR1 and CDR2 from the germline V gene are MNHEY and SVGAGI. V lost 0 bases and J lost 2, with 14 bases in between. The CDR3 sequence: CASSYSLPDSPYEQYF. The CDR3 nucleotides read TGTGCCAGCAGTTACTCTCTTCCGGACTCCCCCTACGAGCAGTACTTC.

The chain combines TRBV19 with TRBJ1-1; 12 bases match TRBD1. The trim removed 5 bases at V and 5 bases at J, leaving 6 bases unmatched. The CDR3 consists of 15 residues. Germline CDR1 and CDR2: LNHDA and SQIVND (reference sequence). The CDR3 region has the DNA TGTGCCAGTAGTGCGGGACAGGGGGCGAGGACTGAAGCTTTCTTT. It encodes CASSAGQGARTEAFF.